The 5 T cell receptor beta chains below come from one sample, sequenced in a study of blood T cell repertoires in COVID-19. The method was immunoSEQ multiplex PCR; TCRdb's version includes in-frame clones alone and lacks a portion of them. The sample yields around 250,000 clones, roughly nine tenths seen once. Sequencing was done on a sample of PBMCs or T cells enriched from blood (not recorded which). These receptors were collected from a human donor in a cohort exposed to, infected with or recovered from COVID-19 (not recorded which). The donor label of this sample is uncertain.

V and J are TRBV3-1 (or the pseudogene TRBV3-2) and TRBJ2-3; the match to TRBD1 covers 9 bases. CDR1 and CDR2 (germline): LGHDT, YNNKEL (reference sequence). V lost 4 bases and J lost 4; bases outside the gene matches: 9. The CDR3 consists of 16 residues. The CDR3 loop reads CASSRTPGQGADTQYF. The CDR3 DNA sequence: TGTGCCAGCAGCCGTACCCCGGGACAGGGAGCAGATACGCAGTATTTT.

This clone was observed a single time. The chain employs TRBV27 and TRBJ1-6; D not resolved. The length of the CDR3 is 15 residues. Germline V gene lookup returns CDR1 MNHEY and CDR2 SMNVEV (reference sequence). Trimming took off 6 bases at V and 0 bases at J, with 9 bases between the two ends. CDR3 sequence: CASRPSSSYNSPLHF. The CDR3 bases are TGTGCCAGCAGACCATCCAGCTCCTATAATTCACCCCTCCACTTT.

V usage is TRBV6-5 and J usage is TRBJ1-5; D unclear. Trimming cost V 6 bases and J 8 bases, with 14 bases left between them. The length of the CDR3 is 13 residues. Germline V gene sequence: CDR1 MNHEY, CDR2 SVGAGI. The CDR3 DNA is TGTGCCAGCAGCCGGGGAGTTGGGAAGCCCCAGCATTTT. Protein: CASSRGVGKPQHF.

The chain carries TRBV6-4 and TRBJ1-2, with 9 bases identical to TRBD1. In germline, CDR1 is MRHNA, CDR2 SNTAGT. With 5 bases clipped from V and 8 bases from J, the junction kept 6 bases outside the gene matches. The CDR3 loop spans 13 amino acids. This CDR3 reads CASSSGTGKGYTF. The CDR3 DNA follows: TGTGCCAGCAGTTCCGGGACAGGGAAAGGCTACACCTTC.

This clone was detected once. The chain links TRBV14 to TRBJ2-5, with TRBD2 matching 13 bases. Germline loops: CDR1 SGHDN, CDR2 FVKESK. V lost 3 bases to trimming and J lost 4 bases; unmatched junction nucleotides: 5. The length of the CDR3 is 16 residues. The CDR3 is CASSQRTSGGSETQYF. CDR3 bases: TGTGCCAGCAGCCAGAGGACTAGCGGGGGTTCAGAGACCCAGTACTTC.